What follows is one T cell receptor beta chain and its context. Methods used by the authors: Reference gene primer amplification yielded estimated nucleated cell counts. Libraries were prepared by immunoSEQ multiplex PCR; TCRdb keeps only in-frame clonotypes and omits some of them. D and trimming come from the DNA, and the V and J calls and clone size come from that table. This sample has fewer than 100,000 clones; approximately 78% occur once, and the top ten carry roughly a quarter. The data stem from a study of blood T cell repertoires in COVID-19. CDR3 length equals 18 residues. The junction had 8 bases not matched to a gene; V was cut back by 0 bases and J by 3 bases. CDR1 is LGHNA and CDR2 is YNFKEQ in the germline V gene.

The chain has TRBV4-2 and TRBJ2-1; 10 nucleotides match TRBD2. The TCR comes from a human donor in a cohort sampled during active COVID-19. Source material: peripheral blood. This chain's CDR3 is CASSQDAVIAGGYNEQFF. CDR3 DNA sequence: TGTGCCAGCAGCCAAGATGCAGTAATAGCGGGGGGCTACAATGAGCAGTTCTTC.